One sample yielded the 21 T cell receptor beta chains listed below, sequenced in a study of blood T cells in healthy people across ages. PCR was performed a second time for 7 to 11 cycles using a sample-barcoded 5' primer and a J-beta primer mix. TCRdb reanalysed the 5' RACE reads using MiXCR and keeps one entry per CDR3 protein. Of about 780,000 distinct CDR3 sequences detected, about 42% appear once; the ten largest clones hold approximately 18%. The sequencing input was blood. These receptors came from a man of 80 years or more in good health.

This clonotype was recorded at least ten times. The chain joins TRBV7-9 to TRBJ2-3; D is unresolved. CDR1 is SEHNR, CDR2 FQNEAQ, per germline (reference sequence). The V and J ends lost 1 base and 7 bases respectively, with 15 bases between them. This CDR3 has 15 amino acids. CDR3 residues: CASSLGSFGPNTQYF. The DNA of the CDR3 is TGTGCCAGCAGCTTAGGTTCTTTCGGACCGAATACGCAGTATTTT.

The chain combines TRBV28 with TRBJ2-5; 8 nucleotides align to TRBD1. The junction had 23 bases not matched to a gene; V was cut back by 6 bases and J by 11 bases. The CDR3 has 17 residues. Germline assignment: CDR1 MDHEN and CDR2 SYDVKM. CDR3 DNA sequence: TGTGCCAGCAGCCCACCAGGGTTGGGGCAGGGGGCAAGGGAGCAGTACTTC. It is translated as CASSPPGLGQGAREQYF.

The chain recombines TRBV20-1 with TRBJ1-2; 7 bases fit TRBD1. J was trimmed by 4 bases and V by 0 bases; bases with no gene match: 2. This CDR3 comprises 13 residues. CDR1 is DFQATT, CDR2 SNEGSKA, per germline (reference sequence). CDR3 in DNA: TGCAGTGCTAGAGAGACAGGGCTCTATGGCTACACCTTC. Amino acid sequence: CSARETGLYGYTF.

The V gene is TRBV7-2, the J gene TRBJ2-5; 9 bases agree with TRBD2. The ends lost 4 bases at V and 3 bases at J; junction bases unmatched: 15. The length of the CDR3 is 18 residues. Germline CDR1 SGHTA, CDR2 FQGNSA. DNA for the CDR3: TGTGCCAGCAGCTACCAGACTCGAGCGGGGGGCCCTAAAGAGACCCAGTACTTC. Protein sequence: CASSYQTRAGGPKETQYF.

This clonotype was seen more than once but under ten times. V and J are TRBV30 and TRBJ2-5; TRBD1 matches 9 bases. The ends lost 2 bases at V and 5 bases at J; junction bases unmatched: 3. Germline V gene sequence: CDR1 GTSNPN, CDR2 SVGIG (reference sequence). The length of the CDR3 is 13 residues. In DNA, the CDR3 is TGTGCCTGGAGTAGGGACAGGGCGGAGACCCAGTACTTC. The encoded protein is CAWSRDRAETQYF.

The chain combines TRBV11-2 with TRBJ2-7; 7 bases match TRBD2. The CDR3 loop spans 14 amino acids. The junction had 8 bases not matched to a gene; V was cut back by 1 base and J by 8 bases. The germline V gene has CDR1 SGHAT and CDR2 FQNNGV. CDR3 in DNA: TGTGCCAGCAGCTTAGGGGGACTAACTACGAAGCAGTACTTC. It yields the protein CASSLGGLTTKQYF.

In its sample, this clonotype was seen a few times. The J gene is TRBJ2-3, the V gene TRBV5-5; TRBD2 matches 7 bases. This CDR3 region has 15 residues. Germline CDR1 SGHKS, CDR2 YYEKEE (reference sequence). The V gene end was trimmed by 4 bases and the J gene end by 2 bases; junction bases not matched to a gene: 7. CDR3 bases: TGTGCCAGCAGCCTGATTACTAGCGTCACAGATACGCAGTATTTT. Translation: CASSLITSVTDTQYF. Full variable domain (remainder filled in from reference TRBV5-5 and TRBJ2-3): DAGVTQSPTHLIKTRGQQVTLRCSPISGHKSVSWYQQVLGQGPQFIFQYYEKEERGRGNFPDRFSARQFPNYSSELNVNALLLGDSALYLCASSLITSVTDTQYFGPGTRLTVL.

This clonotype was observed a few times. This chain connects TRBV5-1 to TRBJ2-3; perhaps TRBD1 as D (5 bases). Trimming left V 0 bases short and J 1 base short, with 9 bases between. Germline CDR1 reads SGHRS; CDR2 reads YFSETQ. The length of the CDR3 is 15 residues. Here the CDR3 DNA reads TGCGCCAGCAGCTTGGGACAGTTGGGCACAGATACGCAGTATTTT. It encodes CASSLGQLGTDTQYF.

The chain uses TRBV20-1 and TRBJ2-1; 9 bases fit TRBD2. Losses at the gene ends were 0 bases for V and 7 bases for J; bases not matched to a gene: 7. The CDR3 loop spans 15 amino acids. Germline V gene data show CDR1 as DFQATT and CDR2 as SNEGSKA (reference sequence). CDR3 DNA sequence: TGCAGTGCTAGAGACCGCGGGAGGGCCCGGAATGAGCAGTTCTTC. Translating gives CSARDRGRARNEQFF.

This chain uses TRBV7-2 with TRBJ2-5, with D unclear. The CDR3 covers 11 residues. Trimming removed 5 bases at V and 7 bases at J, with 8 bases between. CDR1 is SGHTA and CDR2 is FQGNSA in the germline V gene. CDR3 nucleotides: TGTGCCAGCAGCGCGCCAGGGACCCAGTACTTC. Amino acid sequence: CASSAPGTQYF. The full variable domain, with the rest looked up from reference TRBV7-2 and TRBJ2-5, is GAGVSQSPSNKVTEKGKDVELRCDPISGHTALYWYRQSLGQGLEFLIYFQGNSAPDKSGLPSDRFSAERTGGSVSTLTIQRTQQEDSAVYLCASSAPGTQYFGPGTRLLVL.

This clonotype was observed a single time. The chain couples TRBV29-1 to TRBJ1-2; D is unresolved. Trimming shortened V by 5 bases and J by 6 bases, and 16 bases separated the two germline ends. This CDR3 is 13 amino acids long. Germline loops: CDR1 SQVTM, CDR2 ANQGSEA. This CDR3 is CSVQVAEKDGYTF. CDR3 bases: TGCAGCGTTCAGGTGGCAGAAAAAGATGGCTACACCTTC.

Notes on this clonotype: This clone may be a read error of a much larger clone one base away. The chain combines TRBV28 with TRBJ2-1, with 9 nucleotides matching TRBD2. The J call is in doubt because the DNA end fits TRBJ2-7 better. Germline V gene data show CDR1 as MDHEN and CDR2 as SYDVKM. The CDR3 runs 17 residues. CDR3: CASSLSAGLAYYNEQYF. For the CDR3, the DNA is TGTGCCAGCAGTTTATCAGCGGGACTAGCCTACTACAATGAGCAGTACTTC.

V usage is TRBV20-1 and J usage is TRBJ2-3; possible D gene TRBD2, 7 bases. This CDR3 spans 16 amino acids. Germline CDR1 DFQATT, CDR2 SNEGSKA (reference sequence). V was cut by 3 bases and J by 2 bases, with 18 bases left in between. CDR3: CSARRRGGVYTDTQYF. The DNA of the CDR3 is TGCAGTGCTAGGAGGAGGGGGGGCGTGTACACAGATACGCAGTATTTT.

The gene calls are TRBV4-2 and TRBJ2-3; 8 bases map to TRBD2. Germline values: CDR1 LGHNA, CDR2 YNFKEQ. Trimming cost V 2 bases and J 0 bases; bases outside gene matches: 7. The length of the CDR3 is 17 residues. CDR3 nucleotide sequence: TGTGCCAGCAGCCAACGCGCAGCGGGAGTCAGCACAGATACGCAGTATTTT. This sequence encodes CASSQRAAGVSTDTQYF.

The V and J genes are TRBV4-2 and TRBJ2-1, with D maybe TRBD2 (5 bases). The V and J ends lost 0 bases and 3 bases respectively, with 9 bases between them. Germline-derived CDR1 and CDR2 are LGHNA and YNFKEQ. The CDR3 spans 15 residues. CDR3 region: CASSQERAGYNEQFF. The CDR3, as DNA: TGTGCCAGCAGCCAAGAGAGGGCGGGCTACAATGAGCAGTTCTTC.

Comments on this clonotype: A clone one base away is much larger, so this may be a read error. The chain recombines TRBV6-1 with TRBJ1-4; D not certain. The CDR3 is made up of 14 amino acids. CDR1 is MNHNS, CDR2 SASEGT, per germline. V lost 6 bases and J lost 8, with 16 bases in between. The CDR3 DNA sequence: TGTGCCAGCAGCGGCCTACGGAGTAAGGAAAAACTGTTTTTT. Encoded protein: CASSGLRSKEKLFF.

A few counts support this clonotype. The chain joins TRBV28 to TRBJ2-5; D remains ambiguous. Germline CDR1 and CDR2: MDHEN and SYDVKM. The CDR3 loop spans 14 amino acids. V was shortened by 1 base and J by 5 bases, with 11 bases between the two germline ends. Written as DNA, the CDR3 is TGTGCCAGCAGTTTATCCCCGGTTAGGGAGACCCAGTACTTC. Its protein is CASSLSPVRETQYF.

About this clonotype: The junction differs from germline at one of its ends, possibly a read error. The J gene is TRBJ2-7, the V gene TRBV11-2; 8 bases match TRBD1. The V gene's germline CDR1 is SGHAT and CDR2 FQNNGV. The CDR3 consists of 14 residues. CDR3 bases: TGTACCAGCAGCTTAACTGGACAGGGCTACGAGCAGTACTTC. The encoded protein is CTSSLTGQGYEQYF.

The chain combines TRBV5-6 with TRBJ2-1, with 13 bases identical to TRBD2. CDR1 SGHDT and CDR2 YYEEEE come from the germline V gene. This CDR3 spans 15 amino acids. Trimming at V came to 4 bases and at J to 4 bases, leaving 2 bases not matched to a gene. The CDR3 DNA sequence: TGTGCCAGCAGCAAGGGACTAGCGGGATACAATGAGCAGTTCTTC. Protein product: CASSKGLAGYNEQFF.

This clonotype has a handful of counts. The chain joins TRBV6-6 to TRBJ2-7; D might be TRBD2 (5 bases). The germline V gene encodes CDR1 MNHNY and CDR2 SVGAGI (reference sequence). Trimming removed 0 bases at V and 6 bases at J, with 12 bases between. The CDR3 runs 14 residues. CDR3 loop: CASSYSAGRSEQYF. The CDR3, as DNA: TGTGCCAGCAGTTACTCGGCGGGCAGGTCCGAGCAGTACTTC.

This clonotype was observed a single time. The chain has TRBV7-9 and TRBJ2-5, with TRBD1 identical over 10 bases. This CDR3 contains 16 residues. Trimming took 4 bases from V and 11 from J; bases not matched to a gene: 16. The germline V gene encodes CDR1 SEHNR and CDR2 FQNEAQ (reference sequence). For the CDR3, the DNA is TGTGCCAGCAGCTCATACTCCGGGACAGGGGCTGAAGAGCAGTACTTC. It yields the protein CASSSYSGTGAEEQYF. The full variable domain, in which reference TRBV7-9 and TRBJ2-5 provide the parts outside the CDR3, is DTGVSQNPRHKITKRGQNVTFRCDPISEHNRLYWYRQTLGQGPEFLTYFQNEAQLEKSRLLSDRFSAERPKGSFSTLEIQRTEQGDSAMYLCASSSYSGTGAEEQYFGPGTRLLVL.